This is a list of T cell receptor beta chains from one sample in a study of T cell repertoires in MIS-A myocarditis. The method was immunoSEQ multiplex PCR; TCRdb's version includes in-frame clones alone and lacks a portion of them. The repertoire consists of 14,000 to 15,000 clones, with 74% occurring once and the leading ten covering 61%. The source material was left ventricle heart tissue obtained at autopsy. The receptors stem from a young man with fulminant myocarditis from multisystem inflammatory syndrome in adults (MIS-A) after COVID-19. Both conserved end residues are trimmed from each CDR3. The order of the fields is J gene, V gene, CDR3 protein.

TRBJ1-1	TRBV5-1	ASSLVGTGNTEAF
TRBJ2-2	TRBV2	ASRAITGAGELF
TRBJ2-3	TRBV4-3	ASSQEPGPSRDTQY
TRBJ2-7	TRBV20-1	SARETHEQY
TRBJ1-1	TRBV10-1	ASSNFGQGEAF
TRBJ1-1	TRBV9	ASSVQADSEAF
TRBJ2-5	TRBV20-1	SASWPGVKTQY
TRBJ1-1	TRBV7-8	ASSPRTGVEAF
TRBJ1-3	TRBV5-1	ASSSGQISGNTIY
TRBJ1-2	TRBV10-1	ASSSGRNYGYT
TRBJ2-1	TRBV20-1	SASNRVRSYNEQF
TRBJ2-1	TRBV6-5	ASEHGTVSYNEQF
TRBJ1-1	TRBV9	ASSPQVQNTEAF
TRBJ2-7	TRBV28	ASSYSDRDYEQY
TRBJ1-3	TRBV30	AWNRRRDSYSGNTIY
TRBJ2-1	TRBV9	ASSPGRVEQF
TRBJ1-6	TRBV7-2	ASSLVLSGSPLH
TRBJ2-1	TRBV9	ASVPPAGNEQF
TRBJ1-5	TRBV19	ATRTGGSNQPQH
TRBJ2-5	TRBV7-7	ASSFVTGGEETQY
TRBJ2-7	TRBV27	ASSLSGLSSYEQY
TRBJ1-1	TRBV28	ASRGNTEAF
TRBJ1-5	TRBV12-5	ASGTGNQPQH
TRBJ2-5	TRBV5-1	ASSESGGQETQY
TRBJ1-4	TRBV19	ASSPQVSGAEKLF
TRBJ1-6	TRBV2	ASSEGEGQPYNSPLH
TRBJ2-2	TRBV7-9	ASSSDLLYTGELF
TRBJ1-5	TRBV6-2/TRBV6-3	ASSRSTGGRGGDQPQH
TRBJ2-2	TRBV10-1	ASSEDRTSPAGELF
TRBJ2-7	TRBV13	ASRSSGGAPYEQY
TRBJ1-1	TRBV7-9	ASSSQEVGTAF
TRBJ1-5	TRBV6-5	ASRDGVYSNQPQH
TRBJ1-1	TRBV5-4	ASSASMNTEAF